Listed here are 18 T cell receptor beta chains from one sample, sequenced in a study of T cells in Graves' hyperthyroidism and ophthalmopathy. Template material for amplifying TCR beta CDR3 regions consisted of RNA transcripts. A first-round RT-PCR of the TCR CDR3 used the HTBI primer set. MiXCR, applied by TCRdb to the multiplex PCR reads, yields one record per CDR3 protein. The table shows hundreds of thousands of distinct CDR3 sequences, with 38% occurring only once. Sequencing used blood. These receptors originate from a man aged 18 to 29 with Graves' hyperthyroidism.

The table lists this clonotype with many counts. The CDR3 protein is CASSSQGGNGYTF. CDR3 DNA: TGTGCCAGCAGCTCACAGGGAGGGAATGGCTACACCTTC. V and J are TRBV12-3 or TRBV12-4 and TRBJ1-2, with D possibly matching TRBD1 (6 bases). Trimming shortened V by 6 bases and J by 6 bases, and 14 bases separated the two germline ends. The CDR3 sequence is 13 residues long.

Ten or more counts support this clonotype. This sequence joins TRBV7-9 and TRBJ1-1, with a tentative D call TRBD1 (6 bases). The CDR3 runs 13 residues. V shed 5 bases and J shed 10 bases, with 17 bases lying between them. Germline CDR1 is SEHNR and CDR2 is FQNEAQ (reference sequence). This CDR3 is CASSPGQSSLAFF. CDR3 nucleotides: TGTGCCAGCAGCCCTGGACAGTCGTCGCTAGCTTTCTTT.

As concerns this clonotype: The CDR3 does not end in the conserved phenylalanine or tryptophan, so this is likely a read error. J is TRBJ1-5 and V is TRBV20-1; 7 bases match TRBD1. The CDR3 has 13 amino acids. Trimming removed 6 bases from V and 4 bases from J; junction bases left unmatched: 6. Looked up from germline, CDR1 is DFQATT and CDR2 is SNEGSKA (reference sequence). CDR3 coding DNA: TGCAGTGCCAGACAGGGACCTAATCAGCCCCAGCATCTT. Translation: CSARQGPNQPQHL.

This clonotype has only a few counts. This rearrangement joins TRBV3-1 to TRBJ1-5, with TRBD1 as a possible D gene (5 bases). The V gene's germline CDR1 is LGHDT and CDR2 YNNKEL (reference sequence). Between the trimmed V and J ends, which lost 4 bases and 9 bases, there was a span of 13 bases. The CDR3 is 13 amino acids. The CDR3 coding sequence is TGTGCCAGCAGCCCCTTGGGGGGGGGGCCCCAGCATTTT. Its protein product is CASSPLGGGPQHF.

There are many counts of this clonotype. CDR3 amino acids: CASSPRAGDNQPQHF. The DNA for the CDR3 is TGTGCCAGCAGCCCTCGGGCAGGCGATAATCAGCCCCAGCATTTT. The chain combines TRBV7-2 with TRBJ1-5; D gene unclear. Germline CDR1 is SGHTA and CDR2 is FQGNSA. The CDR3 has 15 residues. V lost 5 bases, J lost 4 bases, and 15 bases lay in between.

This clonotype was counted ten times or more. The chain joins TRBV12-3 or TRBV12-4 to TRBJ1-2, with D hard to call. Trimming took off 8 bases at V and 8 bases at J, with 9 bases between the two ends. The CDR3 sequence is 10 residues long. This CDR3 reads CASGGRGYTF. As DNA, the CDR3 is TGTGCCAGCGGAGGGCGAGGCTACACCTTC.

In this sample, this clonotype turned up many times. V gene TRBV20-1 combines with J gene TRBJ1-4; 9 nucleotides line up with TRBD1. There are 14 residues in the CDR3. The V gene end was trimmed by 3 bases and the J gene end by 7 bases; junction bases not matched to a gene: 6. Germline V gene sequence: CDR1 DFQATT, CDR2 SNEGSKA (reference sequence). The CDR3 is CSASSGQGIEKLFF. Written as DNA, the CDR3 is TGCAGTGCTAGTTCAGGACAGGGGATTGAAAAACTGTTTTTT.

A note on this clonotype: This may come from a read error, since a much larger clone is one base off. The chain links TRBV7-9 to TRBJ1-2; D ambiguous. CDR1 and CDR2 from the germline V gene are SEHNR and FQNEAQ (reference sequence). CDR3 length equals 14 residues. Trimming took off 4 bases at V and 6 bases at J, with 15 bases between the two ends. The CDR3 DNA sequence: TGTGCCAGCAGCTCCACGGCGGTGGGCAATGGCTACACCTTC. Its protein product is CASSSTAVGNGYTF.

This clonotype was seen a single time. This chain connects TRBV2 to TRBJ2-1; 11 bases line up with TRBD2. The germline gives CDR1 SNHLY, CDR2 FYNNEI. The V and J ends lost 6 bases and 2 bases, in that order; junction bases with no gene match: 3. This CDR3 is 15 amino acids long. The CDR3 DNA sequence: TGTGCCAGCAGCATTAGCGGGGGGGCCTACAATGAGCAGTTCTTC. Protein: CASSISGGAYNEQFF.

This clonotype appeared many times. The rearrangement joins TRBV20-1 to TRBJ1-1; TRBD1 aligns across 7 bases. Trimming at V came to 1 base and at J to 4 bases, leaving 6 bases not matched to a gene. The germline gives CDR1 DFQATT, CDR2 SNEGSKA (reference sequence). This CDR3 has 14 residues. CDR3 amino acids: CSARGARGGTEAFF. CDR3 bases: TGCAGTGCTAGAGGGGCCAGGGGGGGCACTGAAGCTTTCTTT.

V is TRBV7-3 and J is TRBJ2-7; TRBD2 agrees at 10 bases. Germline V gene data show CDR1 as SGHTA and CDR2 as FQGTGA. The CDR3 contains 16 residues. Losses at the gene ends were 5 bases for V and 5 bases for J; bases not matched to a gene: 12. In nucleotides, the CDR3 is TGTGCCAGCAGCCAAGATGGAGTCCTAGCGGGAGACGAGCAGTACTTC. As protein: CASSQDGVLAGDEQYF.

This clonotype was observed once. The rearrangement joins TRBV20-1 to TRBJ1-2; the D gene is possibly TRBD1 (6 bases). The CDR3 spans 14 residues. Germline CDR1 is DFQATT and CDR2 is SNEGSKA (reference sequence). Trimming pared 6 bases from V and 4 bases from J, leaving 18 bases between. In nucleotides, the CDR3 is TGCAGTGCGGAGGGACGAGGGGGAGGCTATGGCTACACCTTC. Amino acid sequence: CSAEGRGGGYGYTF.

V usage is TRBV9 and J usage is TRBJ1-4; D gene ambiguous. The ends were cut back, 0 bases at V and 8 bases at J, with 11 bases in the middle. The germline gives CDR1 SGDLS, CDR2 YYNGEE. This CDR3 spans 14 amino acids. The CDR3 loop reads CASSVGKASEKLFF. The CDR3 DNA sequence: TGTGCCAGCAGCGTAGGTAAAGCTTCCGAAAAACTGTTTTTT.

In regard to this clonotype: A much larger clonotype is one base distant, so this may be a read error. Given the absence of the conserved phenylalanine or tryptophan at the CDR3 end, a read error is likely. The chain carries TRBV2 and TRBJ1-5; no clear D. Germline loops: CDR1 SNHLY, CDR2 FYNNEI. The CDR3 has 14 amino acids. As DNA, the CDR3 is TGTGCCAGCAGTGAAGGAGGGTCCAATCGGCCCCAGCATCTT. Translated, it gives CASSEGGSNRPQHL.

In regard to this clonotype: A much larger clonotype is one base distant, so this may be a read error. The CDR3 does not end in the conserved phenylalanine or tryptophan, so this is likely a read error. The chain is built from TRBV7-2 and TRBJ2-2, with a tentative D call TRBD2 (5 bases). CDR3 length: 13 residues. Germline CDR1 is SGHTA and CDR2 is FQGNSA. Trimming pared 3 bases from V and 7 bases from J, leaving 9 bases between. The CDR3, as DNA: TGTGCCAGCAGCTTTCTAGCTGGCGGGGAGCTGTTTTTA. Protein sequence: CASSFLAGGELFL.

V and J are TRBV10-3 and TRBJ2-5; possibly TRBD1 or TRBD2 for D (6 bases each). Per germline, CDR1 ENHRY and CDR2 SYGVKD. V shed 4 bases and J shed 5 bases, with 14 bases lying between them. The CDR3 has 14 residues. CDR3 amino acids: CAISAKGGSETQYF. CDR3 DNA: TGTGCCATCAGTGCTAAGGGGGGTTCGGAGACCCAGTACTTC.

This clonotype has only a few counts. Written as DNA, the CDR3 is TGCAGTGCTAGAGATGTTGACAACCGGGGTCAGCCCCAGCATTTT. It codes for CSARDVDNRGQPQHF. The V gene is TRBV20-1, the J gene TRBJ1-5; D not certain. This CDR3 has 15 amino acids. Between the trimmed V and J ends, which lost 0 bases and 6 bases, there was a span of 15 bases. From germline, CDR1 is DFQATT and CDR2 SNEGSKA (reference sequence).

Ten or more counts support this clonotype. The chain is built from TRBV2 and TRBJ1-3; D gene uncertain. The V and J ends lost 4 bases and 0 bases respectively, with 4 bases between them. The germline V gene has CDR1 SNHLY and CDR2 FYNNEI. The CDR3 length is 13 residues. CDR3 DNA sequence: TGTGCCAGCAGTGCGACCTCTGGAAACACCATATATTTT. Encoded protein: CASSATSGNTIYF. Using reference TRBV2 and TRBJ1-3 for the parts outside the CDR3, the full variable domain is EPEVTQTPSHQVTQMGQEVILRCVPISNHLYFYWYRQILGQKVEFLVSFYNNEISEKSEIFDDQFSVERPDGSNFTLKIRSTKLEDSAMYFCASSATSGNTIYFGEGSWLTVV.